The subject of this entry is one T cell receptor (beta chain). The CDR3 runs 15 residues. Germline loops: CDR1 LNHDA, CDR2 SQIVND (reference sequence). These data originate in a study of blood T cell repertoires in COVID-19. For the study at large: Material from acute and convalescent COVID-19 was sourced from the United States, Italy and Spain.

Some clones are missing from TCRdb's copy, which holds only in-frame ones; the method was immunoSEQ multiplex PCR. The sample has some 240,000 clones, about 90% seen once; the top ten hold around 2.3%. This TCR derives from a woman aged 55-69 years with COVID-19, enrolled during active disease. Sequenced input: peripheral blood. The genes are TRBV19 and TRBJ2-3; the D gene is possibly TRBD2 (6 bases). DNA of the CDR3: TGTGCTTCCCGTACCGGGGGAGAAGACACAGATACGCAGTATTTT. Encoded protein: CASRTGGEDTDTQYF.